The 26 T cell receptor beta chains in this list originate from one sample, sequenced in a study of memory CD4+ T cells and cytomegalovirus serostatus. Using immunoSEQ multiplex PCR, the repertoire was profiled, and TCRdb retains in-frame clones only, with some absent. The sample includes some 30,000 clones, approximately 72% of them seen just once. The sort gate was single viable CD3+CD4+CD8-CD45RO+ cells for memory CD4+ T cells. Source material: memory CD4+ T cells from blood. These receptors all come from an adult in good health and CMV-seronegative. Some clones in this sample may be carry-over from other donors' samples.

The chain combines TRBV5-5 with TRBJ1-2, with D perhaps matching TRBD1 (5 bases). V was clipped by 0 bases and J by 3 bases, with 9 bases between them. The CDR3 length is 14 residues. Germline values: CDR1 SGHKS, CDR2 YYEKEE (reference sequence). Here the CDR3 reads CASSLEGQHYGYTF. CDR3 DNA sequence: TGTGCCAGCAGCTTGGAGGGGCAGCACTATGGCTACACCTTC.

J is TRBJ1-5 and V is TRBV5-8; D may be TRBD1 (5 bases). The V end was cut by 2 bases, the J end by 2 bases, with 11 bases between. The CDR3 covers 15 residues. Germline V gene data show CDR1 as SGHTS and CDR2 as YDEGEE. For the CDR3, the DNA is TGTGCCAGCAGCTTCCTGGGGGGTGGCAATCAGCCCCAGCATTTT. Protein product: CASSFLGGGNQPQHF.

CDR3 protein: CAWSVVQGGTF. CDR3 bases: TGTGCCTGGAGTGTAGTCCAGGGGGGCACCTTC. This chain joins TRBV30 and TRBJ1-2, with 7 bases matching TRBD1. Germline V gives CDR1 GTSNPN, CDR2 SVGIG (reference sequence). The CDR3 contains 11 residues. V dropped 0 bases and J dropped 13; count of bases not matched to a gene: 5.

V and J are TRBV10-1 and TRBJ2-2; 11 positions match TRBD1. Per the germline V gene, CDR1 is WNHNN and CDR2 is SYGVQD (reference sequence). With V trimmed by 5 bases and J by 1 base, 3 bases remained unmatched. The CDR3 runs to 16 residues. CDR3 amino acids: CASSHGTGGNTGELFF. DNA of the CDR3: TGCGCCAGCAGTCACGGGACAGGGGGGAACACCGGGGAGCTGTTTTTT.

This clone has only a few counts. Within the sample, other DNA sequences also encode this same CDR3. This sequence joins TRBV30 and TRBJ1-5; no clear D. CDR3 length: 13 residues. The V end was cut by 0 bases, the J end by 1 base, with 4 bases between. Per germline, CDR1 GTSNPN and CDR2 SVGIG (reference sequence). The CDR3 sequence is CAWSVDSNQPQHF. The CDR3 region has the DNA TGTGCCTGGAGTGTAGACAGCAATCAGCCCCAGCATTTT.

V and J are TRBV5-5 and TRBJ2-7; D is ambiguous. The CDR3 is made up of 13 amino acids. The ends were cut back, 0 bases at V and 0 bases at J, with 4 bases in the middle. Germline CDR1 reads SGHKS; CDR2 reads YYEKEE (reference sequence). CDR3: CASSLAPSYEQYF. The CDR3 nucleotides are TGTGCCAGCAGCTTGGCCCCCTCCTACGAGCAGTACTTC.

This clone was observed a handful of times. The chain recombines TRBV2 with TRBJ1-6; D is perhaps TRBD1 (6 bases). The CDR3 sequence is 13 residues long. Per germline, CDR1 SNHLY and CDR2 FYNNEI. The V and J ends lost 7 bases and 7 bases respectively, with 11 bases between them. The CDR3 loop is CASKQGWNSPLHF. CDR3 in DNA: TGTGCCAGCAAGCAGGGGTGGAATTCACCCCTCCACTTT.

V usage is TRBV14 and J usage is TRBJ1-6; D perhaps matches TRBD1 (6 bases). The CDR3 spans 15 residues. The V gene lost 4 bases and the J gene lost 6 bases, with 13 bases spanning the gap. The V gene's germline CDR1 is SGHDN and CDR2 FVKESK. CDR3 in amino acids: CASSLQGVRNSPLHF. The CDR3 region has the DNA TGTGCCAGCAGCCTACAGGGAGTCCGTAATTCACCCCTCCACTTT.

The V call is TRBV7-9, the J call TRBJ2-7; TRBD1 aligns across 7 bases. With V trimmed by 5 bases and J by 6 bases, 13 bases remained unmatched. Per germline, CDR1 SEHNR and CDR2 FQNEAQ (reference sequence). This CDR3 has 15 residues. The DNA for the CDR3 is TGTGCCAGCAGCCCCGGGGCTTACAGGGGCTCCGAGCAGTACTTC. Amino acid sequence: CASSPGAYRGSEQYF.

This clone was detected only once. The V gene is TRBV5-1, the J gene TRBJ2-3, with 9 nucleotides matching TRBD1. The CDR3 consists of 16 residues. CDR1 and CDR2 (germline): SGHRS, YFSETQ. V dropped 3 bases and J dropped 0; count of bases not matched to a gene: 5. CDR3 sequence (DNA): TGCGCCAGCAGCTGGGGACAGGGTATGAGCACAGATACGCAGTATTTT. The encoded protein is CASSWGQGMSTDTQYF.

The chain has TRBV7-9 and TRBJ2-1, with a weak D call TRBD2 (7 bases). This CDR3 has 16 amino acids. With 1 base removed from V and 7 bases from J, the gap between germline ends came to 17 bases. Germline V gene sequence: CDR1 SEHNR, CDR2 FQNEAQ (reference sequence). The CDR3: CASSLEWKRGGNEQFF. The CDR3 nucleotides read TGTGCCAGCAGCTTAGAGTGGAAGAGGGGGGGGAATGAGCAGTTCTTC. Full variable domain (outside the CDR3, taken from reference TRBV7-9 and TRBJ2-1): DTGVSQNPRHKITKRGQNVTFRCDPISEHNRLYWYRQTLGQGPEFLTYFQNEAQLEKSRLLSDRFSAERPKGSFSTLEIQRTEQGDSAMYLCASSLEWKRGGNEQFFGPGTRLTVL.

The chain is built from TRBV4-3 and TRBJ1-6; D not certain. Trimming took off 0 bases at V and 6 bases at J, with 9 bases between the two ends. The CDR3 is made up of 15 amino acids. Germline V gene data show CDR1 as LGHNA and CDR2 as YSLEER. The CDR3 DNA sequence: TGCGCCAGCAGCCAAGAAAAAAATCGTAATTCACCCCTCCACTTT. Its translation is CASSQEKNRNSPLHF.

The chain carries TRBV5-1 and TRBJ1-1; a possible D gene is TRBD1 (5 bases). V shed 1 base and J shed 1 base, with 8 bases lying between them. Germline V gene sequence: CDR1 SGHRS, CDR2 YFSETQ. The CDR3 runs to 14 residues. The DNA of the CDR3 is TGCGCCAGCAGCTTGAGGGGAGGGAACACTGAAGCTTTCTTT. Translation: CASSLRGGNTEAFF.

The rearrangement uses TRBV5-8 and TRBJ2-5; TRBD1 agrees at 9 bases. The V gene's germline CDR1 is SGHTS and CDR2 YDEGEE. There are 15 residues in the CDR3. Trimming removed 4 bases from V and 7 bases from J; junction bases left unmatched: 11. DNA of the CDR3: TGTGCCAGCAGCGAGACAGGGGGTCTGGGAGGGACCCAGTACTTC. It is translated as CASSETGGLGGTQYF.

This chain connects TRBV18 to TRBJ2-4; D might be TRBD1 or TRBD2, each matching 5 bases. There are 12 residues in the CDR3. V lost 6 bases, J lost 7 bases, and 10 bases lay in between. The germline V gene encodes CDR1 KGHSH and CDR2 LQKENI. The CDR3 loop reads CASSGDVNIQYF. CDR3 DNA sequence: TGTGCCAGCTCTGGGGACGTTAACATTCAGTACTTC.

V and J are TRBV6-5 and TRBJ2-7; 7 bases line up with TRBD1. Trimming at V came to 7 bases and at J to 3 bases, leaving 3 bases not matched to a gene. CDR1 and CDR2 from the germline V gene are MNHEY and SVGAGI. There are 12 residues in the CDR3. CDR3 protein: CASKGQHYEQYF. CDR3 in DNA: TGTGCCAGCAAGGGACAGCACTACGAGCAGTACTTC.

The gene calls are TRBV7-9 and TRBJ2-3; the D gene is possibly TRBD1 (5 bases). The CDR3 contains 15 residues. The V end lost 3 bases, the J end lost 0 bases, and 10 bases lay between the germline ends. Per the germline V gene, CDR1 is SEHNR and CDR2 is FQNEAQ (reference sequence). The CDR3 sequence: CASSFQGRSTDTQYF. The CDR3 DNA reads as TGTGCCAGCAGCTTCCAGGGCAGGAGCACAGATACGCAGTATTTT.

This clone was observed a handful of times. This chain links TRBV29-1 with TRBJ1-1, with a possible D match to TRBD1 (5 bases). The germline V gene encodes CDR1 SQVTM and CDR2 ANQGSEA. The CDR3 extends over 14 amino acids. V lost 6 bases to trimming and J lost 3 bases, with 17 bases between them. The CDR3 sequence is CSVALQARDTEAFF. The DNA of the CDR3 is TGCAGCGTCGCACTACAGGCGAGAGACACTGAAGCTTTCTTT. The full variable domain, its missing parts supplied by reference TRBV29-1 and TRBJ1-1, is SAVISQKPSRDICQRGTSLTIQCQVDSQVTMMFWYRQQPGQSLTLIATANQGSEATYESGFVIDKFPISRPNLTFSTLTVSNMSPEDSSIYLCSVALQARDTEAFFGQGTRLTVV.

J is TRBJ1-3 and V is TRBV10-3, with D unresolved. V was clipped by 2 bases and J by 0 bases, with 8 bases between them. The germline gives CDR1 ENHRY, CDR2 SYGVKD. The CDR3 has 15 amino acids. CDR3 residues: CAISEVTFSGNTIYF. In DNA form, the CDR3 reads TGTGCCATCAGTGAGGTGACCTTCTCTGGAAACACCATATATTTT.

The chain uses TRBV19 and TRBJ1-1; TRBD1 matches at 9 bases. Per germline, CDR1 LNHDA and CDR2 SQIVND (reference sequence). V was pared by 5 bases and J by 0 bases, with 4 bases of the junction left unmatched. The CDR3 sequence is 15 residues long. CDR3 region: CASSHRQGVNTEAFF. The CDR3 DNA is TGTGCCAGTAGTCACCGACAGGGGGTGAACACTGAAGCTTTCTTT.

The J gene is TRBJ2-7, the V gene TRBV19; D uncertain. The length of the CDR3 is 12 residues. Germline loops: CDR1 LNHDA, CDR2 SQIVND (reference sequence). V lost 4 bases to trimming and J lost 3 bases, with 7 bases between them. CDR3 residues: CASSTANYEQYF. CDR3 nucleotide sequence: TGTGCCAGTAGTACCGCTAACTACGAGCAGTACTTC.

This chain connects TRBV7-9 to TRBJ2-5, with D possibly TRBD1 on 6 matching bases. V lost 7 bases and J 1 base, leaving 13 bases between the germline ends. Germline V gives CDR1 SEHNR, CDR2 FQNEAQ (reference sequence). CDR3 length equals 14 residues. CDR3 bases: TGTGCCAGCAAAGAAGGACAGTTCCAAGAGACCCAGTACTTC. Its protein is CASKEGQFQETQYF.

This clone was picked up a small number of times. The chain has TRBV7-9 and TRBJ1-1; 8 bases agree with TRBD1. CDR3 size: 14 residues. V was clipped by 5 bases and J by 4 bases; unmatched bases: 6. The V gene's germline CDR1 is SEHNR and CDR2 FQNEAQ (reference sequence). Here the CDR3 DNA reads TGTGCCAGCAGCGGACGACAGGGGACCACTGAAGCTTTCTTT. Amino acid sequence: CASSGRQGTTEAFF.

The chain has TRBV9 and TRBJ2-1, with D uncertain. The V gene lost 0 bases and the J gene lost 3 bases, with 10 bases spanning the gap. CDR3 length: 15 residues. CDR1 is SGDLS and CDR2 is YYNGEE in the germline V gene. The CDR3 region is CASSVAGLGYNEQFF. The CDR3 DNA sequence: TGTGCCAGCAGCGTAGCCGGGTTGGGCTACAATGAGCAGTTCTTC.

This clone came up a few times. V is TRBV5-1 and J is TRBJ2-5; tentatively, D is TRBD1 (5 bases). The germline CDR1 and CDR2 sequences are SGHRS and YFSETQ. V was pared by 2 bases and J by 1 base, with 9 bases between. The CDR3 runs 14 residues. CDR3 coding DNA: TGCGCCAGCAGCTTAATAGGGGTCCAAGAGACCCAGTACTTC. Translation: CASSLIGVQETQYF.

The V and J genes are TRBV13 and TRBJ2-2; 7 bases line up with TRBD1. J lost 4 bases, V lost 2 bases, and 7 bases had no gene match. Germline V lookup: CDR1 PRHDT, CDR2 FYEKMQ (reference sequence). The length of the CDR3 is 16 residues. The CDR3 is CASSLFGPGGTGELFF. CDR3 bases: TGTGCCAGCAGCTTATTCGGACCAGGGGGCACCGGGGAGCTGTTTTTT.